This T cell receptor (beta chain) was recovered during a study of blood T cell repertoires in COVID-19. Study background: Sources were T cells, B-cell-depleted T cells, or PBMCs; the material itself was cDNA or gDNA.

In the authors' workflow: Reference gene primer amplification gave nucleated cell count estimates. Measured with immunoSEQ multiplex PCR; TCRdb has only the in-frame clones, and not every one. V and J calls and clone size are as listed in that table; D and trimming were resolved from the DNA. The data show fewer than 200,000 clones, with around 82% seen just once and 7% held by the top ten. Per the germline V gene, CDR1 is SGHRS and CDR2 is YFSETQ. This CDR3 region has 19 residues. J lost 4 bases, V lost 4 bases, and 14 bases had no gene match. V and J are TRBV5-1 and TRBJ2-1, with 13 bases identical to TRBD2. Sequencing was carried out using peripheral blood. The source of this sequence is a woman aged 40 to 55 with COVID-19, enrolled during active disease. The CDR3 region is CASSPQLAGGPSRYNEQFF. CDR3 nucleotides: TGCGCCAGCAGCCCCCAACTAGCGGGAGGGCCCTCGAGGTACAATGAGCAGTTCTTC.